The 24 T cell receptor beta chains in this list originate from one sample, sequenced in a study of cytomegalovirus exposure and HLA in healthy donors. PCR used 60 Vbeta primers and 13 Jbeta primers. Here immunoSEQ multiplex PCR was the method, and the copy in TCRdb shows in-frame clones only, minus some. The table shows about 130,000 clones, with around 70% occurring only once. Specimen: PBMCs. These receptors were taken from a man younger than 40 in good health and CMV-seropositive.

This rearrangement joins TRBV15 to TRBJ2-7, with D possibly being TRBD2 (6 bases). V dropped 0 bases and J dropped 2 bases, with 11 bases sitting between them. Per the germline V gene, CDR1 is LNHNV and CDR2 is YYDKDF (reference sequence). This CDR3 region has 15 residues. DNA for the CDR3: TGTGCCACCAGCAGAGATTCGGCGGGAACCTACGAGCAGTACTTC. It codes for CATSRDSAGTYEQYF.

CDR3 bases: TGTGCCAGCAGCGTAGGGACACAACTCTATGGCTACACCTTC. It translates to CASSVGTQLYGYTF. The chain uses TRBV9 and TRBJ1-2; D perhaps matches TRBD1 (5 bases). The CDR3 loop spans 14 amino acids. Germline V lookup: CDR1 SGDLS, CDR2 YYNGEE. The V end lost 0 bases, the J end lost 4 bases, and 10 bases lay between the germline ends.

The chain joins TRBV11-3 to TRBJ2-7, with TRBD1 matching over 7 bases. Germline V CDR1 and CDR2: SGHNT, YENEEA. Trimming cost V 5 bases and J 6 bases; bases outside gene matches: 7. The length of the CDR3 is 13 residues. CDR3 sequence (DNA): TGTGCCAGCAGCCCAGGGACAGCCTCCGAGCAGTACTTC. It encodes CASSPGTASEQYF.

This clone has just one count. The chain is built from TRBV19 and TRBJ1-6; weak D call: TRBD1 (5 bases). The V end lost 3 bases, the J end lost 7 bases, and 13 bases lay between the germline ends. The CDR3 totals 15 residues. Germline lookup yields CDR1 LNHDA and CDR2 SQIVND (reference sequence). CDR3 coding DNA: TGTGCCAGTAGTATTGTAAGGGGATCGAATTCACCCCTCCACTTT. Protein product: CASSIVRGSNSPLHF. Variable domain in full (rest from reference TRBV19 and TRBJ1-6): DGGITQSPKYLFRKEGQNVTLSCEQNLNHDAMYWYRQDPGQGLRLIYYSQIVNDFQKGDIAEGYSVSREKKESFPLTVTSAQKNPTAFYLCASSIVRGSNSPLHFGNGTRLTVT.

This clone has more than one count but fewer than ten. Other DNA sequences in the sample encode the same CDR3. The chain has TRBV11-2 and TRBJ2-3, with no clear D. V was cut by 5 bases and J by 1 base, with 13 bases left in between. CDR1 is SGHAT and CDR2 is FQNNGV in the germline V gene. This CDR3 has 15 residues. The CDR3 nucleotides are TGTGCCAGCAGCGACCGGGTATCTCGCACAGATACGCAGTATTTT. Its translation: CASSDRVSRTDTQYF.

The CDR3 DNA follows: TGTGCCACCAGCAGAGCAGGGGAGACCCAGTACTTC. It codes for CATSRAGETQYF. The chain has TRBV15 and TRBJ2-5, with a possible D match to TRBD1 (5 bases). Trimming took off 1 base at V and 5 bases at J, with 5 bases between the two ends. The CDR3 is 12 residues long. Germline CDR1 is LNHNV and CDR2 is YYDKDF (reference sequence).

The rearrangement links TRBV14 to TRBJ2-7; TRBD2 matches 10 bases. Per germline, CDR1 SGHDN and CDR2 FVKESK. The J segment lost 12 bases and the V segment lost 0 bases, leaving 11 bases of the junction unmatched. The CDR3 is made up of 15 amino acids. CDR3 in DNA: TGTGCCAGCAGCCAAGAAAGGAAGCGGGAGGGCTCTCCGTACTTC. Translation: CASSQERKREGSPYF.

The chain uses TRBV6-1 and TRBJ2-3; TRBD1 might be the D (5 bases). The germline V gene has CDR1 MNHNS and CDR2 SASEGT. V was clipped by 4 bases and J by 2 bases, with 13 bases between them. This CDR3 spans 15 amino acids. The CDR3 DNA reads TGTGCCAGCAGTGTCCTATCGACAGCCACAGATACGCAGTATTTT. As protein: CASSVLSTATDTQYF.

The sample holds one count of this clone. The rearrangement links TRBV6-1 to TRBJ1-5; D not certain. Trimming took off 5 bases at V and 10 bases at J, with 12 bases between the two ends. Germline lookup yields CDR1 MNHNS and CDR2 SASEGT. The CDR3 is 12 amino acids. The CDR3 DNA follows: TGTGCCAGCAGTCCACAGTATCTCCCCCAGCATTTT. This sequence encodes CASSPQYLPQHF.

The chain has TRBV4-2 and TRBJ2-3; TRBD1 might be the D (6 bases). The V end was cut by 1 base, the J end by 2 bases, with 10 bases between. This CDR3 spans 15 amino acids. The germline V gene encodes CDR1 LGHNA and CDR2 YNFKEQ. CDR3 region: CASSQAGTTTDTQYF. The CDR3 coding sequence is TGTGCCAGCAGCCAAGCCGGGACAACCACAGATACGCAGTATTTT.

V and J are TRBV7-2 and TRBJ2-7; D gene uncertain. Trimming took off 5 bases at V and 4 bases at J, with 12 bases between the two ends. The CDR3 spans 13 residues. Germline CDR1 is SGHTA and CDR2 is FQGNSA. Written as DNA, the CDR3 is TGTGCCAGCAGCAGAATTAGTCTGTACGAGCAGTACTTC. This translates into CASSRISLYEQYF.

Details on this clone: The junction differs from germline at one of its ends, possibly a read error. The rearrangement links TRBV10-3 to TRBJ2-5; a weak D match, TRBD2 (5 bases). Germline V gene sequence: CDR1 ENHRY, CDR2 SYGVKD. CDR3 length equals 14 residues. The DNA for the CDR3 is TGTGCCATCAGTGGTCTAGCAGACCAAGAGGCCCAGTACTTC. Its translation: CAISGLADQEAQYF.

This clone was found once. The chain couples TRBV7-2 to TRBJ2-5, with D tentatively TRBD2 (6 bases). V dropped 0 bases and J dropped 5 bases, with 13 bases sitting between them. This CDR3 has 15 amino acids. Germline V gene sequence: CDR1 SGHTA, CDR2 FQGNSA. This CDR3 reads CASSLASGPAETQYF. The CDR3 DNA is TGTGCCAGCAGCTTAGCTAGCGGCCCCGCGGAGACCCAGTACTTC. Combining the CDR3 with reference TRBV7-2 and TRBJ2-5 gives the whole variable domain GAGVSQSPSNKVTEKGKDVELRCDPISGHTALYWYRQSLGQGLEFLIYFQGNSAPDKSGLPSDRFSAERTGGSVSTLTIQRTQQEDSAVYLCASSLASGPAETQYFGPGTRLLVL.

The CDR3, as DNA: TGTGCCAGCAGCCAAGCAGCGGGGCCCCAAGAGACCCAGTACTTC. Its translation: CASSQAAGPQETQYF. V and J are TRBV4-2 and TRBJ2-5, with TRBD2 identical over 7 bases. The CDR3 has 15 amino acids. J was trimmed by 1 base and V by 1 base; bases with no gene match: 3. The germline CDR1 and CDR2 sequences are LGHNA and YNFKEQ.

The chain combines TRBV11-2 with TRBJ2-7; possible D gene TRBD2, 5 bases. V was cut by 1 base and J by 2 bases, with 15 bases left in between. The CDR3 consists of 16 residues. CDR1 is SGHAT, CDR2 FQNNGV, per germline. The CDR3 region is CASSLASRMGTYEQYF. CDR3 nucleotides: TGTGCCAGCAGCTTAGCTAGCCGCATGGGTACCTACGAGCAGTACTTC.

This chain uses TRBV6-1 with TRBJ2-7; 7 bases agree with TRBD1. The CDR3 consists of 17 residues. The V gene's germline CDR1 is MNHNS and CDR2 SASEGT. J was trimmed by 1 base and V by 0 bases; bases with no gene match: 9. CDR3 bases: TGTGCCAGCAGTGAAGCGCTTCAAGGGACAGCTTCCTACGAGCAGTACTTC. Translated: CASSEALQGTASYEQYF.

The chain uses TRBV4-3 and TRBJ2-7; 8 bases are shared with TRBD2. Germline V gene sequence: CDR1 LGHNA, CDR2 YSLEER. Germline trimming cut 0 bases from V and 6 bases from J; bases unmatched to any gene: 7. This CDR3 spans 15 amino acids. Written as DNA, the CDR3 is TGCGCCAGCAGCCAAGATCTGTGGACTAGCCCCGAGCAGTACTTC. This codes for CASSQDLWTSPEQYF.

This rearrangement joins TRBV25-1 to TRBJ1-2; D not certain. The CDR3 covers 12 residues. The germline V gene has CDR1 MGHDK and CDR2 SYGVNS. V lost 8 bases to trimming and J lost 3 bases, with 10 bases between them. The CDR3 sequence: CASSGLDYGYTF. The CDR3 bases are TGTGCCAGCTCGGGATTGGACTATGGCTACACCTTC.

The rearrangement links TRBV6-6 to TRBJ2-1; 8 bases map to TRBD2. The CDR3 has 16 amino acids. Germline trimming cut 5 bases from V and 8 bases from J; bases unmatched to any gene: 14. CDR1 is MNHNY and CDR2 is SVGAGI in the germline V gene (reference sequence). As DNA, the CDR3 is TGTGCCAGCAGTCACCCGGGGGGGAAAGCTAGCCATGAGCAGTTCTTC. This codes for CASSHPGGKASHEQFF.

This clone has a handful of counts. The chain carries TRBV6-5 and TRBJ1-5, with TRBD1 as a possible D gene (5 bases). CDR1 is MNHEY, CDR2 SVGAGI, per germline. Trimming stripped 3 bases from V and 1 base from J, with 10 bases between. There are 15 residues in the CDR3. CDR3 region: CASSYKGLSNQPQHF. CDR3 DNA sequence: TGTGCCAGCAGTTATAAGGGGTTGAGCAATCAGCCCCAGCATTTT.

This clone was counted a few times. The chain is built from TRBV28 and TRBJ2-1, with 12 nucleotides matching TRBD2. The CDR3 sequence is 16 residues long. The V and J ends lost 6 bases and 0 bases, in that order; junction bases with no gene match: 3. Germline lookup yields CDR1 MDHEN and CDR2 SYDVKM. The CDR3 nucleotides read TGTGCCAGCAGCATGGGACTAGCGGGCTCCTACAATGAGCAGTTCTTC. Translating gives CASSMGLAGSYNEQFF. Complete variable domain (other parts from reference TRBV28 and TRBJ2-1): DVKVTQSSRYLVKRTGEKVFLECVQDMDHENMFWYRQDPGLGLRLIYFSYDVKMKEKGDIPEGYSVSREKKERFSLILESASTNQTSMYLCASSMGLAGSYNEQFFGPGTRLTVL.

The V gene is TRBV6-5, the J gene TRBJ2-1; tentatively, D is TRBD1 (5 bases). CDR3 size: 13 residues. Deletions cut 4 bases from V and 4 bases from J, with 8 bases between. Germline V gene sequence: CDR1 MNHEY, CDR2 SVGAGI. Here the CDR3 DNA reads TGTGCCAGCAGTTTTAGGGGATACAATGAGCAGTTCTTC. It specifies CASSFRGYNEQFF.

As DNA, the CDR3 is TGCGCCAGCAGCCACCGGGTCGATCGAAAAGATACGCAGTATTTT. This translates into CASSHRVDRKDTQYF. The chain combines TRBV10-2 with TRBJ2-3; no clear D. Germline V gene sequence: CDR1 WSHSY, CDR2 SAAADI. Trimming removed 6 bases at V and 5 bases at J, with 18 bases between. This CDR3 has 15 amino acids.

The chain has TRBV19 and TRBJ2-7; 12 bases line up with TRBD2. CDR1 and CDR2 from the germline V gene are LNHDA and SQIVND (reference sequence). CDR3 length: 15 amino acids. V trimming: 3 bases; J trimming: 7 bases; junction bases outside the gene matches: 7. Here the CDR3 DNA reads TGTGCCAGTAGTATGACTAGCGGGAGTTTCGGAGAGCAGTACTTC. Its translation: CASSMTSGSFGEQYF.